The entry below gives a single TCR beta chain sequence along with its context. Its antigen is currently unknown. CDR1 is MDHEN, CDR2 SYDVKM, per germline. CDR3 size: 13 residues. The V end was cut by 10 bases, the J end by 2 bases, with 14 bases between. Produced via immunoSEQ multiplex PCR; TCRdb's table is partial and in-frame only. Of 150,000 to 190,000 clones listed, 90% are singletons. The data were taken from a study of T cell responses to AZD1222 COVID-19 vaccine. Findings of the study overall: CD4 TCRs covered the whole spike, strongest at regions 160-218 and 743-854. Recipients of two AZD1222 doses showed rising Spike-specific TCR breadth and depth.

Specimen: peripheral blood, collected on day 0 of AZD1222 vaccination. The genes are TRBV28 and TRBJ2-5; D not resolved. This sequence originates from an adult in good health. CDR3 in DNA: TGTGCCACCAAAAAAGGAAAACAAGAGACCCAGTACTTC. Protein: CATKKGKQETQYF.